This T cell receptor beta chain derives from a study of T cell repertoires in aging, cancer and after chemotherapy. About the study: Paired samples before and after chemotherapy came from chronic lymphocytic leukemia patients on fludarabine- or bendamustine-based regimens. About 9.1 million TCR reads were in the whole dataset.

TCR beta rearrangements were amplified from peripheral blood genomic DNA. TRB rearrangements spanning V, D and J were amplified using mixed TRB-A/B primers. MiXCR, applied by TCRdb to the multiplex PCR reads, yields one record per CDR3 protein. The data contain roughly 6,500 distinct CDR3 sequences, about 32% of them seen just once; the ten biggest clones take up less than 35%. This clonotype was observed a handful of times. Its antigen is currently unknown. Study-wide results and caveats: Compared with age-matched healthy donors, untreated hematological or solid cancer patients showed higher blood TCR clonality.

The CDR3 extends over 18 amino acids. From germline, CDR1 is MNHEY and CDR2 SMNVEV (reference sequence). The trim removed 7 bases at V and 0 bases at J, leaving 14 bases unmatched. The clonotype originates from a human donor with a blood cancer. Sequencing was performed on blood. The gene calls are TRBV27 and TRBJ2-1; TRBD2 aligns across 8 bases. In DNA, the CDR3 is TGTGCCAGCATTGCAAGCCCGGGACTAGAAAGCTCCTACAATGAGCAGTTCTTC. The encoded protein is CASIASPGLESSYNEQFF.